The clone carrying this T cell receptor (beta chain) was picked up many times. Antigen unknown. The TCRbeta library incorporated unique molecular identifiers. TCRdb reprocessed the PCR reads with MiXCR, giving one entry per CDR3 protein. Of 40,000 to 60,000 distinct CDR3 sequences in the sample, approximately 9.2% were seen once. Per the germline V gene, CDR1 is SGHAT and CDR2 is FQNNGV. CDR3 length: 14 residues. V was pared by 3 bases and J by 0 bases, with 8 bases between. The source of the sample is a study of T-cell reconstitution after alpha-beta-depleted transplantation in children. Study-level results: Alpha-beta T cells about two months after transplant reportedly derived from several hundred expanded graft clones. Some patients showed high day-60 TCRbeta diversity, which derived from surviving recipient T cells and thymic progenitors.

The V and J genes are TRBV11-2 and TRBJ1-1; no firm D call. This clonotype originated in a male patient between 2 and 15 years old who had a stem cell transplant for chronic granulomatous disease, so the T cells may come from the graft donor. The sequencing here drew on PBMCs, mostly from graft donor cells, taken 60 days after TCRalphabeta/CD19-depleted stem cell transplant. The CDR3 nucleotides are TGTGCCAGCAGCTTGGGGATCTTGAACACTGAAGCTTTCTTT. It translates to CASSLGILNTEAFF. Full variable domain (outside the CDR3, taken from reference TRBV11-2 and TRBJ1-1): EAGVAQSPRYKIIEKRQSVAFWCNPISGHATLYWYQQILGQGPKLLIQFQNNGVVDDSQLPKDRFSAERLKGVDSTLKIQPAKLEDSAVYLCASSLGILNTEAFFGQGTRLTVV.